This TCR beta chain emerged from a study of neoadjuvant anti-PD-1 for oral cavity cancer. Overall study results and limits: After neoadjuvant nivolumab, PBMC T cell clonality was significantly higher in non-responders than responders. Pretreatment Treg/Th17 ratio correlated inversely with post-treatment tumor clonality.

Germline-derived CDR1 and CDR2 are SGHDT and YYEEEE. Trimming removed 1 base at V and 2 bases at J, with 10 bases between. The CDR3 has 14 residues. To note about this clone: Its antigen is unknown.

The time point here: after neoadjuvant nivolumab, at surgical resection. Repertoires were generated with immunoSEQ multiplex PCR, while TCRdb's copy carries only in-frame clones and drops some. The table shows 9,500 to 15,000 clones, with 65% to 75% occurring only once. The clonotype originates from a person between 40 and 80 years old with oral cavity squamous cell carcinoma. The chain carries TRBV5-6 and TRBJ2-7; D is ambiguous. The input for sequencing was PBMCs, taken after nivolumab (anti-PD-1) treatment. The CDR3 bases are TGTGCCAGCAGCTTGTGGGTCAGAACCTACGAGCAGTACTTC. Translating it yields CASSLWVRTYEQYF.